The clone carrying this TCR beta chain was counted at least ten times. The data were taken from a study of response to subunit inactivated influenza vaccine. MiXCR, applied by TCRdb to the RT-PCR reads, yields one record per CDR3 protein. Among over 300,000 distinct CDR3 sequences listed, 20% to 25% were seen once. Between the trimmed V and J ends, which lost 1 base and 8 bases, there was a span of 15 bases. There are 15 residues in the CDR3. CDR1 and CDR2 (germline): SGHTA, FQGNSA. Source: PBMCs from blood, taken around 22 months after vaccination. The rearrangement links TRBV7-2 to TRBJ2-1; perhaps TRBD2 as D (6 bases). This TCR was recovered from a man between 50 and 69 years old who received an inactivated influenza vaccine. CDR3 coding DNA: TGTGCCAGCAGCTTAGGGGACGGGGGTTTATATGAGCAGTTCTTC. Translating it yields CASSLGDGGLYEQFF.